This T cell receptor (beta chain) emerged from a study of blood T cells in healthy people across ages. J was trimmed by 0 bases and V by 3 bases; bases with no gene match: 10. The CDR3 is 16 amino acids. Germline V gene data show CDR1 as DFQATT and CDR2 as SNEGSKA (reference sequence). Per sample, a minimum of 6.5 million PBMCs were isolated. With a J-beta primer mix and a sample-barcoded 5' primer, a second PCR ran about 7 to 11 cycles. TCRdb ran MiXCR on the 5' RACE reads and lists one entry per CDR3 protein. There are roughly 680,000 distinct CDR3 sequences in the sample; around 20% occur only once, and 3.6% lies in the top ten.

The receptor was derived from a man aged 65-85 years in good health. This chain uses TRBV20-1 with TRBJ2-5; 7 nucleotides agree with TRBD2. The source material was blood. CDR3: CSASGGIRGDQETQYF. The CDR3 DNA follows: TGCAGTGCTAGTGGCGGTATTCGGGGGGACCAAGAGACCCAGTACTTC.